The 26 T cell receptor beta chains reported below all come from one sample, sequenced in a study of shared clonotypes between healthy human individuals (dated by TCRdb to between 2020 and 2021). The library came from the immunoSEQ multiplex PCR assay. TCRdb took over this immuneACCESS table, retaining in-frame rearrangements with V and J assigned. Such tables are incomplete; in checked studies, under half of the missing clones stem from an unresolved V gene, and the remainder is unexplained. For this sample there are more than 1,200,000 clones; 98% appear just once. The leading ten clones occupy about 0.35% of the sample. The specimen sequenced was naive CD4+ T cells sorted from blood. Reading the label with the study, this specimen's cell subset or site is: CD45RA+ positively selected. The receptors stem from a man aged 25 to 45 in good health.

The rearrangement links TRBV11-2 to TRBJ2-2; the match to TRBD2 covers 9 bases. V dropped 11 bases and J dropped 5; count of bases not matched to a gene: 6. Germline V lookup: CDR1 SGHAT, CDR2 FQNNGV. This CDR3 has 13 amino acids. The CDR3 coding sequence is TGTGCCGCAGCTGCGGGGGGGACCGGGGAGCTGTTTTTT. Its translation: CAAAAGGTGELFF.

The chain joins TRBV13 to TRBJ1-2, with 8 nucleotides matching TRBD1. There are 17 residues in the CDR3. Germline V CDR1 and CDR2: PRHDT, FYEKMQ (reference sequence). The ends lost 3 bases at V and 1 base at J; junction bases unmatched: 10. The CDR3 bases are TGTGCCAGCAGCTTGGTCCCAGGGGGCTCCTTTAACTATGGCTACACCTTC. Translated: CASSLVPGGSFNYGYTF.

The DNA for the CDR3 is TGTGCCATCAGGGGAGGGAGGGGTGAGCCCCAGCATTTT. This encodes CAIRGGRGEPQHF. This chain uses TRBV10-3 with TRBJ1-5; perhaps TRBD1 as D (5 bases). Trimming pared 6 bases from V and 8 bases from J, leaving 14 bases between. The CDR3 loop spans 13 amino acids. Looked up from germline, CDR1 is ENHRY and CDR2 is SYGVKD.

This chain connects TRBV7-2 to TRBJ2-7; D not certain. There are 14 residues in the CDR3. Trimming left V 2 bases short and J 2 bases short, with 10 bases between. Germline CDR1 is SGHTA and CDR2 is FQGNSA. The CDR3 sequence is CASSLSRFAYEQYF. CDR3 DNA sequence: TGTGCCAGCAGCTTATCTCGCTTTGCCTACGAGCAGTACTTC.

Regarding this clone: The same CDR3 can be traced to other DNA sequences in this sample. V is TRBV18 and J is TRBJ2-1, with 9 bases aligning to TRBD1. CDR1 is KGHSH and CDR2 is LQKENI in the germline V gene. This CDR3 has 15 residues. V lost 3 bases and J lost 3; bases outside the gene matches: 3. CDR3 nucleotides: TGTGCCAGCTCACCCGGACAGGGGAGCTACAATGAGCAGTTCTTC. Its protein product is CASSPGQGSYNEQFF.

The chain is built from TRBV29-1 and TRBJ2-7, with TRBD1 identical over 8 bases. Per germline, CDR1 SQVTM and CDR2 ANQGSEA. The V segment lost 6 bases and the J segment 2 bases; nucleotides outside the gene matches: 6. CDR3 length: 13 residues. The CDR3 DNA is TGCAGCGTGGGGACAGGCGAAACCTACGAGCAGTACTTC. It is translated as CSVGTGETYEQYF.

This chain links TRBV18 with TRBJ1-2; 7 positions agree with TRBD1. This CDR3 has 15 amino acids. Germline values: CDR1 KGHSH, CDR2 LQKENI. V shed 5 bases, J shed 1 base, and the junction held 7 bases outside the gene matches. The CDR3: CASSTTGTDNYGYTF. For the CDR3, the DNA is TGTGCCAGCTCAACGACAGGGACGGATAACTATGGCTACACCTTC.

A remark on this clone: Sequence at one end of the junction differs from germline and may be a read error. The chain couples TRBV7-7 to TRBJ2-5; D unresolved. The germline gives CDR1 SSHAT, CDR2 FNYEAQ (reference sequence). This CDR3 has 15 residues. The CDR3 DNA is TGTGCTAGCAGCTTAGGTTTGGGATTGGAAGAGACCCAGTACTTC. Amino acid sequence: CASSLGLGLEETQYF.

The rearrangement links TRBV18 to TRBJ2-3; D call uncertain. The germline V gene has CDR1 KGHSH and CDR2 LQKENI. The CDR3 spans 15 residues. Trimming stripped 2 bases from V and 2 bases from J, with 11 bases between. The CDR3 region is CASSPDGTVTDTQYF. CDR3 nucleotides: TGTGCCAGCTCACCAGACGGTACGGTCACAGATACGCAGTATTTT.

This chain uses TRBV7-6 with TRBJ2-1; the match to TRBD2 covers 12 bases. Germline loops: CDR1 SGHVS, CDR2 FNYEAQ. The CDR3 length is 17 residues. With V trimmed by 5 bases and J by 2 bases, 7 bases remained unmatched. CDR3 nucleotides: TGTGCCAGCAGCCCCGGACTAGCGGGAAGGCCCTACAATGAGCAGTTCTTC. Translation gives CASSPGLAGRPYNEQFF.

This clone was detected once. The chain carries TRBV28 and TRBJ2-1; D remains unclear. The CDR3 has 12 amino acids. Per the germline V gene, CDR1 is MDHEN and CDR2 is SYDVKM. Trimming stripped 6 bases from V and 6 bases from J, with 9 bases between. The DNA for the CDR3 is TGTGCCAGCAGGTCCCCCCCCAATGAGCAGTTCTTC. Translating it yields CASRSPPNEQFF.

The chain combines TRBV2 with TRBJ1-1, with D uncertain. This CDR3 is built from 14 residues. Germline lookup yields CDR1 SNHLY and CDR2 FYNNEI. The germline V and J ends were trimmed by 2 bases and 1 base, with 8 bases remaining between them. The CDR3 sequence is CASSERVANTEAFF. The CDR3 region has the DNA TGTGCCAGCAGTGAAAGGGTAGCGAACACTGAAGCTTTCTTT.

Worth noting for this clone: Its ends do not fully match the called genes, so a read error is possible. The chain uses TRBV5-1 and TRBJ2-3; D is perhaps TRBD2 (6 bases). Germline V CDR1 and CDR2: SGHRS, YFSETQ. The CDR3 contains 13 residues. CDR3 nucleotide sequence: TGCGCCAGCAGCCTTCTACCGGGAGATACGCGGTATTTT. It encodes CASSLLPGDTRYF.

The chain has TRBV25-1 and TRBJ2-1; no reliable D call. V was shortened by 4 bases and J by 0 bases, with 10 bases between the two germline ends. Germline V gene sequence: CDR1 MGHDK, CDR2 SYGVNS. This CDR3 spans 15 amino acids. The DNA for the CDR3 is TGTGCCAGCAGTGTAGGCCAGAGCTCCTACAATGAGCAGTTCTTC. Translation: CASSVGQSSYNEQFF.

Remarks on this clone: The junction does not match germline at one end; this may be a read error. This rearrangement joins TRBV15 to TRBJ1-1; D is uncertain. The germline CDR1 and CDR2 sequences are LNHNV and YYDKDF (reference sequence). The CDR3 sequence is 12 residues long. The CDR3 region is CATSGDRPEAFF. The CDR3 DNA reads TGTGCCACCAGCGGAGACCGACCTGAAGCTTTCTTT.

Of note for this clone: This specimen includes other DNA sequences encoding the same CDR3. The chain combines TRBV7-2 with TRBJ2-7; 8 nucleotides agree with TRBD1. Germline trimming cut 3 bases from V and 1 base from J; bases unmatched to any gene: 5. This CDR3 is 15 amino acids long. Germline CDR1 SGHTA, CDR2 FQGNSA. CDR3: CASSLRRGPSYEQYF. As DNA, the CDR3 is TGTGCCAGCAGCTTGCGCAGGGGGCCATCCTACGAGCAGTACTTC.

This chain joins TRBV19 and TRBJ1-1; tentatively, D is TRBD1 (5 bases). Germline-derived CDR1 and CDR2 are LNHDA and SQIVND (reference sequence). Trimming took off 6 bases at V and 11 bases at J, with 10 bases between the two ends. The CDR3 contains 10 residues. The chain's CDR3 is CASSGTTAFF. For the CDR3, the DNA is TGTGCCAGTAGCGGGACCACGGCTTTCTTT.

The V gene is TRBV28, the J gene TRBJ1-2, with D possibly TRBD1 on 5 matching bases. The CDR3 consists of 13 residues. Trimming shortened V by 8 bases and J by 7 bases, and 17 bases separated the two germline ends. CDR1 is MDHEN, CDR2 SYDVKM, per germline. The CDR3 protein is CASVSGQGSGYTF. In DNA form, the CDR3 reads TGTGCCAGCGTATCTGGGCAGGGAAGTGGCTACACCTTC.

Of note for this clone: Sequence at one end of the junction differs from germline and may be a read error. This chain uses TRBV7-7 with TRBJ2-1, with 8 nucleotides matching TRBD2. CDR1 is SSHAT, CDR2 FNYEAQ, per germline (reference sequence). This CDR3 contains 16 residues. As DNA, the CDR3 is TGTGCTAGCAGTCCCGGCGGGGGGATGGGGTACAATGAGCAGTTCTTC. Protein: CASSPGGGMGYNEQFF. Looking up the rest from reference TRBV7-7 and TRBJ2-1 gives the full variable domain: GAGVSQSPRYKVTKRGQDVTLRCDPISSHATLYWYQQALGQGPEFLTYFNYEAQPDKSGLPSDRFSAERPEGSISTLTIQRTEQRDSAMYRCASSPGGGMGYNEQFFGPGTRLTVL.

The chain carries TRBV18 and TRBJ1-1; D gene uncertain. The CDR3 extends over 13 amino acids. Trimming left V 5 bases short and J 3 bases short, with 10 bases between. From germline, CDR1 is KGHSH and CDR2 LQKENI. In DNA, the CDR3 is TGTGCCAGCTCAATCGAGTTGGACACTGAAGCTTTCTTT. This translates into CASSIELDTEAFF.

The chain is built from TRBV28 and TRBJ1-5, with 7 bases fitting TRBD1. Germline assignment: CDR1 MDHEN and CDR2 SYDVKM. CDR3 length: 14 residues. J gave up 4 bases and V 7 bases, and 7 bases lay outside the gene matches. This CDR3 reads CASTERGPNQPQHF. CDR3 nucleotide sequence: TGTGCCAGCACCGAAAGGGGGCCTAATCAGCCCCAGCATTTT.

The V gene is TRBV2, the J gene TRBJ1-2, with TRBD1 matching over 9 bases. The J segment lost 4 bases and the V segment lost 6 bases, leaving 12 bases of the junction unmatched. Germline loops: CDR1 SNHLY, CDR2 FYNNEI. The length of the CDR3 is 16 residues. CDR3 coding DNA: TGTGCCAGCAGCCCCGGTGGACAGGGGCTTCTCTATGGCTACACCTTC. This translates into CASSPGGQGLLYGYTF.

This clone appeared once. The same CDR3 can be traced to other DNA sequences in this sample. The chain has TRBV2 and TRBJ2-5; D ambiguous. The CDR3 covers 12 residues. Trimming cost V 6 bases and J 2 bases, with 7 bases left between them. From germline, CDR1 is SNHLY and CDR2 FYNNEI. The CDR3 bases are TGTGCCAGCAGGGCAGATCAAGAGACCCAGTACTTC. It yields the protein CASRADQETQYF.

The chain combines TRBV18 with TRBJ1-5; D remains unclear. The CDR3 contains 17 residues. The V and J ends lost 3 bases and 0 bases respectively, with 15 bases between them. Looked up from germline, CDR1 is KGHSH and CDR2 is LQKENI. The CDR3, as DNA: TGTGCCAGCTCACCCACGGCGGTCGGTATTAGCAATCAGCCCCAGCATTTT. Translating it yields CASSPTAVGISNQPQHF. Filled out from reference TRBV18 and TRBJ1-5, the complete variable domain reads NAGVMQNPRHLVRRRGQEARLRCSPMKGHSHVYWYRQLPEEGLKFMVYLQKENIIDESGMPKERFSAEFPKEGPSILRIQQVVRGDSAAYFCASSPTAVGISNQPQHFGDGTRLSIL.

The chain carries TRBV9 and TRBJ2-1; 10 bases align to TRBD2. This CDR3 has 14 residues. The germline CDR1 and CDR2 sequences are SGDLS and YYNGEE. J gave up 9 bases and V 4 bases, and 7 bases lay outside the gene matches. The CDR3 DNA reads as TGTGCCAGCAGCCCTAGCGGGAGAAATGTTGAGCAGTTCTTC. Amino acids: CASSPSGRNVEQFF.

The V gene is TRBV5-4, the J gene TRBJ2-5; TRBD2 is a possible D gene (6 bases). In germline, CDR1 is SGHNT, CDR2 YYREEE (reference sequence). V was trimmed by 4 bases and J by 3 bases, leaving 13 bases between them. The CDR3 length is 14 residues. The CDR3 here is CASSPTGGEETQYF. As DNA, the CDR3 is TGTGCCAGCAGCCCCACTGGCGGGGAAGAGACCCAGTACTTC.